Each of the 28 T cell receptor beta chains below was sequenced from the same sample in a study of response to subunit inactivated influenza vaccine. MiXCR, applied by TCRdb to the RT-PCR reads, yields one record per CDR3 protein. The table records 500,000 or so distinct CDR3 sequences, roughly 11% of them present only once. This material consisted of PBMCs from blood, taken 35 to 45 days after vaccination. These receptors all come from a man aged 50 or older who received an inactivated influenza vaccine.

This clonotype occurred a few times. The V call is TRBV20-1, the J call TRBJ2-3, with 13 bases lining up with TRBD2. The CDR3 runs to 16 residues. V lost 6 bases and J lost 6; bases outside the gene matches: 12. Germline CDR1 and CDR2: DFQATT and SNEGSKA (reference sequence). The chain's CDR3 is CSAPPTSGRAGDTQYF. CDR3 nucleotides: TGCAGTGCCCCACCAACTAGCGGGAGGGCCGGGGATACGCAGTATTTT.

This clonotype was found many times. The CDR3 region is CASSQQPGQDNSPLHF. The DNA for the CDR3 is TGTGCCAGCAGCCAACAGCCGGGACAGGATAATTCACCCCTCCACTTT. The gene calls are TRBV4-2 and TRBJ1-6; 8 bases fit TRBD1. The CDR3 has 16 residues. The V and J ends lost 2 bases and 5 bases, in that order; junction bases with no gene match: 5. In germline, CDR1 is LGHNA, CDR2 YNFKEQ.

The table lists this clonotype with a few counts. V is TRBV29-1 and J is TRBJ2-4; 7 nucleotides align to TRBD2. Germline CDR1 reads SQVTM; CDR2 reads ANQGSEA. V lost 4 bases, J lost 6 bases, and 9 bases stayed unmatched. The CDR3 extends over 14 amino acids. Here the CDR3 reads CSVGRGRAANIQYF. As DNA, the CDR3 is TGCAGCGTTGGAAGAGGGAGGGCCGCAAACATTCAGTACTTC.

This clonotype was seen only a few times. V usage is TRBV4-2 and J usage is TRBJ1-2; D unclear. The CDR3 has 14 amino acids. From germline, CDR1 is LGHNA and CDR2 YNFKEQ. V was clipped by 3 bases and J by 7 bases, with 15 bases between them. The CDR3 here is CASSQREALGGYTF. CDR3 nucleotides: TGTGCCAGCAGCCAGAGGGAGGCTCTGGGTGGCTACACCTTC.

The chain joins TRBV27 to TRBJ1-6; D call uncertain. The V gene's germline CDR1 is MNHEY and CDR2 SMNVEV (reference sequence). V was pared by 5 bases and J by 0 bases, with 14 bases between. The CDR3 is 17 residues long. The CDR3 is CASSKDYPSSYNSPLHF. For the CDR3, the DNA is TGTGCCAGCAGTAAGGACTACCCGAGCTCCTATAATTCACCCCTCCACTTT.

This clonotype was found a few times. The chain carries TRBV5-1 and TRBJ2-7; 7 bases map to TRBD1. This CDR3 region has 12 residues. The V and J ends lost 4 bases and 6 bases, in that order; junction bases with no gene match: 4. Germline V CDR1 and CDR2: SGHRS, YFSETQ. CDR3 DNA: TGCGCCAGCAGCCAGGGACAGCTCGAGCAGTACTTC. Residues: CASSQGQLEQYF.

The gene calls are TRBV20-1 and TRBJ2-7, with TRBD2 identical over 7 bases. The trim removed 0 bases at V and 2 bases at J, leaving 10 bases unmatched. Germline-derived CDR1 and CDR2 are DFQATT and SNEGSKA (reference sequence). The CDR3 has 16 amino acids. The CDR3: CSARELSLAETYEQYF. The CDR3 nucleotides read TGCAGTGCTAGAGAATTATCGCTAGCGGAGACCTACGAGCAGTACTTC.

DNA of the CDR3: TGTGCCAGCAGCCAAGCGGCTAGGTACCGGCACGAGCAGTACTTC. Protein: CASSQAARYRHEQYF. The chain has TRBV4-2 and TRBJ2-7; D is unresolved. The CDR3 sequence is 15 residues long. The germline V and J ends were trimmed by 1 base and 5 bases, with 15 bases remaining between them. The germline V gene has CDR1 LGHNA and CDR2 YNFKEQ.

This clonotype showed up many times. This chain connects TRBV5-1 to TRBJ2-7, with TRBD1 as a possible D gene (6 bases). V lost 1 base and J lost 0, with 8 bases in between. The CDR3 totals 14 residues. Germline V gene data show CDR1 as SGHRS and CDR2 as YFSETQ. The CDR3 DNA reads TGCGCCAGCAGCTTGCGAGGGGGCTCCTACGAGCAGTACTTC. Amino acids: CASSLRGGSYEQYF.

This CDR3 is CASSQGPGTSGDTQYF. The CDR3 coding sequence is TGTGCCAGCAGCCAAGGTCCGGGAACCTCCGGGGATACGCAGTATTTT. This chain uses TRBV14 with TRBJ2-3; D perhaps matches TRBD2 (5 bases). There are 16 residues in the CDR3. The germline V gene encodes CDR1 SGHDN and CDR2 FVKESK. V was shortened by 1 base and J by 6 bases, with 17 bases between the two germline ends.

This clonotype was observed a handful of times. This rearrangement joins TRBV28 to TRBJ2-3; 9 bases are a match to TRBD1. The CDR3 is 15 amino acids. Unmatched junction bases numbered 6, after V lost 6 bases and J lost 2 bases. Germline V gene lookup returns CDR1 MDHEN and CDR2 SYDVKM. The CDR3 reads CASRTQGAPTDTQYF. DNA for the CDR3: TGTGCCAGCAGGACACAGGGGGCCCCCACAGATACGCAGTATTTT.

In nucleotides, the CDR3 is TGCAGTGCTAGAGATACCGGGACAGGGCGAGGGGAGACCCAGTACTTC. It codes for CSARDTGTGRGETQYF. The rearrangement joins TRBV20-1 to TRBJ2-5, with 9 positions matching TRBD1. The CDR3 runs 16 residues. J lost 5 bases, V lost 0 bases, and 10 bases had no gene match. Germline CDR1 is DFQATT and CDR2 is SNEGSKA (reference sequence).

This clonotype was found a few times. The chain couples TRBV12-3 or TRBV12-4 to TRBJ2-1, with 7 bases fitting TRBD2. The CDR3 loop spans 14 amino acids. V lost 3 bases, J lost 12 bases, and 11 bases stayed unmatched. The CDR3 region is CASSFSLREGGQFF. The CDR3 bases are TGTGCCAGCAGTTTTTCCCTGAGGGAGGGCGGGCAGTTCTTC.

This clonotype was picked up a small number of times. The V call is TRBV5-8, the J call TRBJ1-4; D is uncertain. Germline CDR1 and CDR2: SGHTS and YDEGEE. V lost 7 bases and J 4 bases, leaving 14 bases between the germline ends. The CDR3 sequence is 14 residues long. CDR3 loop: CASGFRAYNEKLFF. In nucleotides, the CDR3 is TGTGCCAGCGGGTTCCGGGCGTATAATGAAAAACTGTTTTTT.

V gene TRBV11-2 combines with J gene TRBJ2-7, with a weak D call TRBD2 (5 bases). The CDR3 totals 13 residues. Germline V gives CDR1 SGHAT, CDR2 FQNNGV. V was clipped by 3 bases and J by 6 bases, with 12 bases between them. CDR3 bases: TGTGCCAGCAGCTTCCGCGACCGGGGCGAGCAGTACTTC. As protein: CASSFRDRGEQYF.

The V call is TRBV20-1, the J call TRBJ2-4; D gene ambiguous. Per the germline V gene, CDR1 is DFQATT and CDR2 is SNEGSKA (reference sequence). The CDR3 length is 19 residues. V was pared by 0 bases and J by 0 bases, with 21 bases between. The CDR3 DNA reads as TGCAGTGCTAGAGAGGGGTCAGCAAATCTTAGATTAGCCAAAAACATTCAGTACTTC. As protein: CSAREGSANLRLAKNIQYF.

This clonotype was detected a few times. This chain uses TRBV5-5 with TRBJ1-2; tentatively, D is TRBD1 (6 bases). V shed 3 bases and J shed 8 bases, with 26 bases lying between them. Germline V lookup: CDR1 SGHKS, CDR2 YYEKEE (reference sequence). This CDR3 spans 17 amino acids. The CDR3 DNA is TGTGCCAGCAGCTCCACGGGTGGGGGGGCCTTCATACTCGGCTACACCTTC. Amino acids: CASSSTGGGAFILGYTF.

This clonotype was seen a few times. In nucleotides, the CDR3 is TGTGCCAGCACTACCAGGTTTTTCAAAGCTTTCTTT. It is translated as CASTTRFFKAFF. V gene TRBV12-3 or TRBV12-4 combines with J gene TRBJ1-1; unclear D gene. The CDR3 has 12 residues. Trimming stripped 7 bases from V and 9 bases from J, with 15 bases between.

The rearrangement uses TRBV24-1 and TRBJ1-3; D may be TRBD1 (5 bases). The CDR3 covers 15 residues. The germline gives CDR1 KGHDR, CDR2 SFDVKD. V was pared by 3 bases and J by 2 bases, with 10 bases between. CDR3 sequence: CATSDVRDPGNTIYF. Written as DNA, the CDR3 is TGTGCCACCAGTGATGTCAGGGATCCTGGAAACACCATATATTTT.

This clonotype was detected only a few times. The chain recombines TRBV10-3 with TRBJ2-1; D is perhaps TRBD1 (6 bases). Germline CDR1 is ENHRY and CDR2 is SYGVKD. V shed 2 bases and J shed 1 base, with 9 bases lying between them. The CDR3 totals 15 residues. The CDR3: CAISEPGQSYNEQFF. CDR3 bases: TGTGCCATCAGTGAGCCGGGACAATCCTACAATGAGCAGTTCTTC.

This clonotype was observed a handful of times. The chain is built from TRBV28 and TRBJ1-2, with D perhaps TRBD1 (6 bases). CDR3 length: 13 residues. The V gene's germline CDR1 is MDHEN and CDR2 SYDVKM. V dropped 5 bases and J dropped 5 bases, with 12 bases sitting between them. This CDR3 reads CASSTGQIYGYTF. The CDR3 DNA is TGTGCCAGCAGTACCGGACAGATTTATGGCTACACCTTC.

The table lists this clonotype with a few counts. The CDR3 is CASSHSGTASEQYF. CDR3 bases: TGTGCCAGCTCACATAGCGGGACCGCTAGCGAGCAGTACTTC. V is TRBV18 and J is TRBJ2-7, with TRBD2 matching 8 bases. Unmatched junction bases numbered 8, after V lost 4 bases and J lost 6 bases. Germline values: CDR1 KGHSH, CDR2 LQKENI. CDR3 size: 14 residues.

The rearrangement joins TRBV10-3 to TRBJ2-1, with 9 bases identical to TRBD1. The ends lost 7 bases at V and 7 bases at J; junction bases unmatched: 5. Germline values: CDR1 ENHRY, CDR2 SYGVKD. The CDR3 contains 13 residues. The CDR3 here is CAITQGARNEQFF. CDR3 coding DNA: TGTGCCATCACACAGGGGGCAAGGAATGAGCAGTTCTTC.

CDR3 coding DNA: TGTGCCAGCAGCCAATGGACAGGGGAAAACACCATATATTTT. Its protein is CASSQWTGENTIYF. The J gene is TRBJ1-3, the V gene TRBV3-1, with 9 bases aligning to TRBD1. The germline CDR1 and CDR2 sequences are LGHDT and YNNKEL (reference sequence). With V trimmed by 2 bases and J by 6 bases, 2 bases remained unmatched. This CDR3 has 14 residues.

The sample holds many counts of this clonotype. V gene TRBV20-1 combines with J gene TRBJ2-5, with TRBD1 identical over 10 bases. The ends lost 6 bases at V and 1 base at J; junction bases unmatched: 2. Germline loops: CDR1 DFQATT, CDR2 SNEGSKA (reference sequence). The CDR3 loop spans 13 amino acids. The CDR3 sequence is CSAGDRGQETQYF. CDR3 sequence (DNA): TGCAGTGCAGGGGACAGGGGCCAAGAGACCCAGTACTTC.

This clonotype appeared many times. J is TRBJ2-3 and V is TRBV4-2, with TRBD1 matching 8 bases. V was pared by 0 bases and J by 2 bases, with 7 bases of the junction left unmatched. CDR3 length: 17 residues. Germline values: CDR1 LGHNA, CDR2 YNFKEQ. The DNA of the CDR3 is TGTGCCAGCAGCCAAGAACTCAGGGGGCTTTTCACAGATACGCAGTATTTT. Translating it yields CASSQELRGLFTDTQYF.

This clonotype appeared many times. J is TRBJ2-7 and V is TRBV12-3 or TRBV12-4, with 10 bases identical to TRBD1. The CDR3 is made up of 15 amino acids. J lost 4 bases, V lost 5 bases, and 8 bases had no gene match. The DNA of the CDR3 is TGTGCCAGCAGTGGGCGGGACAGGGGAATTTACGAGCAGTACTTC. It codes for CASSGRDRGIYEQYF.

V is TRBV9 and J is TRBJ2-1; D is perhaps TRBD1 (6 bases). Germline lookup yields CDR1 SGDLS and CDR2 YYNGEE. V gave up 6 bases and J gave up 5 bases, with 12 bases separating them. CDR3 length equals 13 residues. CDR3 loop: CASKGVADNEQFF. In DNA form, the CDR3 reads TGTGCCAGCAAGGGGGTGGCTGACAATGAGCAGTTCTTC.